This entry lists 2 T cell receptor beta chains sequenced from one sample in a study of T cells after posttransplantation cyclophosphamide. Libraries were prepared by immunoSEQ multiplex PCR; TCRdb keeps only in-frame clonotypes and omits some of them. The sample has about 53,000 clones, around 84% seen once. The material sequenced was PBMCs. The receptors were gathered from a man aged 25-40 years with a blood cancer, CMV-positive, and with a related stem cell donor.

This chain links TRBV7-3 with TRBJ1-2; no firm D call. Trimming left V 7 bases short and J 6 bases short, with 15 bases between. CDR3 size: 13 residues. CDR1 is SGHTA and CDR2 is FQGTGA in the germline V gene. The CDR3 bases are TGTGCCAGCACCCCTAATCGACAACATGGCTACACCTTC. Translation: CASTPNRQHGYTF.

V gene TRBV5-1 combines with J gene TRBJ2-7, with 7 bases matching TRBD1. Germline V gives CDR1 SGHRS, CDR2 YFSETQ. J was trimmed by 4 bases and V by 0 bases; bases with no gene match: 10. The CDR3 loop spans 16 amino acids. The CDR3 protein is CASSLGTRQGVYEQYF. As DNA, the CDR3 is TGCGCCAGCAGCTTGGGGACCCGACAGGGAGTATACGAGCAGTACTTC.